These 10 T cell receptor beta chains were sequenced from one sample in a study of cytomegalovirus exposure and HLA in healthy donors (dated by TCRdb to between 2016 and 2019). Libraries were constructed by the immunoSEQ multiplex PCR assay. TCRdb retrieved this table from immuneACCESS and kept in-frame rearrangements only. Not all clones are present; in checked studies, unresolved V genes account for under half, and no reason is known for the remainder. This sample gives 200,000 to 250,000 clones in total; roughly 83% of them show up just once. Roughly 5.5% of the sample is in the top ten clones. Sequenced: PBMCs. The receptors were sampled from a woman aged 18 to 35 in good health and CMV-seronegative.

The rearrangement links TRBV9 to TRBJ1-4; D unresolved. Trimming shortened V by 0 bases and J by 7 bases, and 10 bases separated the two germline ends. The CDR3 runs to 14 residues. Germline loops: CDR1 SGDLS, CDR2 YYNGEE. The DNA of the CDR3 is TGTGCCAGCAGCGTAGACCGGGCGGGTGAAAAACTGTTTTTT. The encoded protein is CASSVDRAGEKLFF.

The chain carries TRBV5-1 and TRBJ2-3, with D tentatively TRBD2 (7 bases). Germline V gene data show CDR1 as SGHRS and CDR2 as YFSETQ. This CDR3 spans 14 amino acids. V shed 4 bases and J shed 0 bases, with 9 bases lying between them. CDR3 region: CASSGGASTDTQYF. CDR3 DNA: TGCGCCAGCAGCGGGGGGGCTAGCACAGATACGCAGTATTTT.

This clone was seen only once. V usage is TRBV18 and J usage is TRBJ1-4; D is unresolved. Trimming stripped 2 bases from V and 5 bases from J, with 12 bases between. CDR3 size: 15 residues. Germline values: CDR1 KGHSH, CDR2 LQKENI. CDR3 region: CASSPLGRINEKLFF. The CDR3 nucleotides are TGTGCCAGCTCACCATTAGGACGGATAAATGAAAAACTGTTTTTT. Full variable domain (rest looked up from reference TRBV18 and TRBJ1-4): NAGVMQNPRHLVRRRGQEARLRCSPMKGHSHVYWYRQLPEEGLKFMVYLQKENIIDESGMPKERFSAEFPKEGPSILRIQQVVRGDSAAYFCASSPLGRINEKLFFGSGTQLSVL.

This clone was found once. The rearrangement uses TRBV4-1 and TRBJ2-1; 7 bases match TRBD2. The CDR3 covers 13 residues. V was clipped by 3 bases and J by 8 bases; unmatched bases: 4. Germline V lookup: CDR1 MGHRA, CDR2 YSYEKL. The CDR3, as DNA: TGCGCCAGCAGCCAGGGGGGGAGGTATGAGCAGTTCTTC. This translates into CASSQGGRYEQFF.

The chain employs TRBV4-1 and TRBJ2-7; D might be TRBD2 (7 bases). Trimming shortened V by 6 bases and J by 3 bases, and 27 bases separated the two germline ends. Looked up from germline, CDR1 is MGHRA and CDR2 is YSYEKL. The CDR3 is 18 residues long. This CDR3 reads CASSQRGGFARENYEQYF. The DNA of the CDR3 is TGCGCCAGCAGTCAGAGGGGGGGATTTGCTAGAGAAAACTACGAGCAGTACTTC.

The gene calls are TRBV4-1 and TRBJ2-3; the D gene is possibly TRBD2 (5 bases). The V gene lost 4 bases and the J gene lost 4 bases, with 18 bases spanning the gap. CDR1 is MGHRA and CDR2 is YSYEKL in the germline V gene. The CDR3 has 16 amino acids. The CDR3 loop reads CASSLPARDPADTQYF. CDR3 in DNA: TGCGCCAGCAGCCTCCCGGCGAGGGATCCGGCAGATACGCAGTATTTT.

The gene calls are TRBV5-4 and TRBJ1-1; tentatively, D is TRBD1 (5 bases). Trimming removed 4 bases from V and 1 base from J, with 8 bases in between. This CDR3 region has 13 residues. The germline CDR1 and CDR2 sequences are SGHNT and YYREEE (reference sequence). CDR3 in DNA: TGTGCCAGCAGCCCGGGGGGGAACACTGAAGCTTTCTTT. Protein: CASSPGGNTEAFF.

This chain connects TRBV6-5 to TRBJ1-2; maybe TRBD1 (5 bases). The CDR3 is 13 amino acids. Germline CDR1 MNHEY, CDR2 SVGAGI. The V and J ends lost 7 bases and 0 bases respectively, with 9 bases between them. As DNA, the CDR3 is TGTGCCAGCATCCGGGGGTCTAACTATGGCTACACCTTC. It yields the protein CASIRGSNYGYTF.

The V call is TRBV28, the J call TRBJ1-5, with 10 bases lining up with TRBD1. Germline-derived CDR1 and CDR2 are MDHEN and SYDVKM. Losses at the gene ends were 6 bases for V and 6 bases for J; bases not matched to a gene: 11. This CDR3 is 16 amino acids long. In nucleotides, the CDR3 is TGTGCCAGCAGCCGACCACCGGACAGGGGGGGTCAGCCCCAGCATTTT. It yields the protein CASSRPPDRGGQPQHF.

The CDR3 is CASSWGRTVYEQYF. Written as DNA, the CDR3 is TGCGCCAGCAGCTGGGGGCGGACAGTCTACGAGCAGTACTTC. The chain couples TRBV5-1 to TRBJ2-7; weak D call: TRBD1 (6 bases). This CDR3 is 14 amino acids long. The V end was cut by 3 bases, the J end by 3 bases, with 13 bases between. CDR1 and CDR2 (germline): SGHRS, YFSETQ.